A single sample is the source of the 28 T cell receptor beta chains below, sequenced in a study of CXCR3-negative and CXCR3-positive naive CD8 T cells (dated 2019 in TCRdb). On the study overall, not on this receptor specifically: TRB CDR3s from CXCR3-positive naive cells showed higher hydrophobicity (lower Kidera factor 4), lower energy, and higher strength and volume indices than CXCR3-negative naive cells.

Sequencing was carried out with a NextSeq 550. The Human TCR Profiling Kit (MiLaboratory) was used to prepare UMI-labeled 5' RACE TRB cDNA libraries. TCRdb reprocessed the reads and provides one entry for every CDR3 protein sequence; no DNA is given. This sample's table has entries for some 54,000 distinct CDR3 sequences. The top ten clones comprise approximately 0.5% of the sample. Their antigen targets remain unknown. The sample comprised naive CXCR3+ CD8+ T cells from blood. According to the study, the label for this sample's cell subset or site signals: CD45RO-CCR7+CD27+CD95- naive CD8+ T cells expressing CXCR3 (TNR3+). All receptors come from a human donor in good health. Some clones in this sample may be carry-over from other donors' samples.

The J gene is TRBJ2-3, the V gene TRBV18; checking the TCRdb D call of TRBD2 is not possible without DNA. The CDR3 consists of 15 residues. CDR1 and CDR2 from the germline V gene are KGHSH and LQKENI. The CDR3: CASSPGDYLTDTQYF.

The rearrangement joins TRBV29-1 to TRBJ1-1; TCRdb proposes TRBD1, but this gene call is untestable without DNA. The CDR3 consists of 13 residues. Germline loops: CDR1 SQVTM, CDR2 ANQGSEA. This CDR3 is CSVYTGLEGEAFF.

The chain joins TRBV20-1 to TRBJ1-1; with no DNA, the TCRdb D assignment of TRBD1 cannot be verified. The germline CDR1 and CDR2 sequences are DFQATT and SNEGSKA (reference sequence). The CDR3 extends over 14 amino acids. The chain's CDR3 is CSARGLNLNTEAFF.

The chain recombines TRBV10-3 with TRBJ2-1; the D call from TCRdb, TRBD1, cannot be confirmed without DNA. The V gene's germline CDR1 is ENHRY and CDR2 SYGVKD. CDR3 size: 17 residues. CDR3 sequence reads: CAISESLPGRNYLEQFF.

This chain uses TRBV28 with TRBJ2-1; the TRBD2 assignment by TCRdb is unverifiable without DNA. This CDR3 spans 14 amino acids. Looked up from germline, CDR1 is MDHEN and CDR2 is SYDVKM. CDR3 in amino acids: CASSFSGADNEQFF.

This chain uses TRBV7-3 with TRBJ1-1; TCRdb lists TRBD1, though no DNA is available to test this call. This CDR3 has 14 amino acids. CDR1 and CDR2 (germline): SGHTA, FQGTGA. The CDR3 sequence is CASSLMDRGTEAFF.

The rearrangement uses TRBV6-2 or TRBV6-3 and TRBJ1-1. This CDR3 spans 13 amino acids. Per germline, CDR1 MNHEY and CDR2 SVGEGT. The CDR3 sequence is CASSRFLNTEAFF.

The genes are TRBV7-9 and TRBJ1-4. Germline values: CDR1 SEHNR, CDR2 FQNEAQ (reference sequence). This CDR3 contains 11 residues. The CDR3 loop reads CASSFDEKLFF.

The V and J genes are TRBV6-4 and TRBJ2-1. CDR1 is MRHNA and CDR2 is SNTAGT in the germline V gene. The CDR3 is 13 residues long. CDR3 amino acids: CASSDRLSNEQFF.

This rearrangement joins TRBV6-2 or TRBV6-3 to TRBJ1-6. The CDR3 contains 15 residues. CDR1 MNHEY and CDR2 SVGEGT come from the germline V gene. The CDR3 loop reads CASSNGRFWNSPLHF.

The chain combines TRBV7-9 with TRBJ2-7; with no DNA, the TCRdb D assignment of TRBD1 cannot be verified. The germline gives CDR1 SEHNR, CDR2 FQNEAQ (reference sequence). The CDR3 has 13 amino acids. This chain's CDR3 is CASSRTGSYEQYF.

This chain links TRBV7-9 with TRBJ2-6. Germline assignment: CDR1 SEHNR and CDR2 FQNEAQ (reference sequence). The CDR3 extends over 14 amino acids. CDR3: CASSLALGANVLTF.

This sequence joins TRBV5-6 and TRBJ2-1; TCRdb's D call, TRBD2, is unchecked because there is no DNA. The CDR3 is 17 residues long. Germline CDR1 and CDR2: SGHDT and YYEEEE. This CDR3 is CASSFGLAGDSYNEQFF.

CDR3 protein: CASSASGTPTYEQYF. V and J are TRBV9 and TRBJ2-7; TCRdb's D call, TRBD1, is unchecked because there is no DNA. Germline loops: CDR1 SGDLS, CDR2 YYNGEE. This CDR3 has 15 amino acids.

The chain has TRBV9 and TRBJ2-2; there is no DNA to check the TCRdb D call of TRBD1. CDR1 and CDR2 from the germline V gene are SGDLS and YYNGEE. CDR3 size: 15 residues. CDR3 in amino acids: CASSSRTANTGELFF.

V gene TRBV29-1 combines with J gene TRBJ2-1; TCRdb's D call, TRBD1, is unchecked because there is no DNA. The CDR3 runs 15 residues. Germline loops: CDR1 SQVTM, CDR2 ANQGSEA. The CDR3: CSVVGGGEVRNEQFF.

J is TRBJ2-3 and V is TRBV6-6; the TCRdb call, TRBD1, lacks DNA for checking. Germline V lookup: CDR1 MNHNY, CDR2 SVGAGI (reference sequence). This CDR3 comprises 13 residues. The chain's CDR3 is CASSSWDGDTQYF.

This rearrangement joins TRBV25-1 to TRBJ1-2. CDR3 length: 14 amino acids. Germline V lookup: CDR1 MGHDK, CDR2 SYGVNS. CDR3 sequence reads: CASREGGANYGYTF.

The chain links TRBV10-1 to TRBJ2-3; lacking DNA, the TRBD1 call made by TCRdb goes unchecked. The CDR3 has 16 residues. CDR1 and CDR2 from the germline V gene are WNHNN and SYGVQD (reference sequence). This CDR3 reads CASSDMETGVAYTQYF.

This sequence joins TRBV7-3 and TRBJ2-1; TCRdb designates TRBD1, a call that cannot be tested without DNA. Looked up from germline, CDR1 is SGHTA and CDR2 is FQGTGA. The CDR3 totals 16 residues. The chain's CDR3 is CASSLMGPSSYNEQFF.

The V and J genes are TRBV29-1 and TRBJ1-2; TCRdb's assignment of TRBD1 cannot be checked, as there is no DNA. CDR1 and CDR2 (germline): SQVTM, ANQGSEA. The CDR3 has 18 amino acids. CDR3 in amino acids: CSVEDIPSDSYNNYGYTF.

The V call is TRBV7-7, the J call TRBJ2-7; TCRdb indicates TRBD2, and absent DNA this call remains unverified. This CDR3 has 14 amino acids. The germline CDR1 and CDR2 sequences are SSHAT and FNYEAQ (reference sequence). The CDR3 loop is CASSGILAAYEQYF.

The chain links TRBV29-1 to TRBJ2-1; TCRdb's D call, TRBD1, is unchecked because there is no DNA. Germline lookup yields CDR1 SQVTM and CDR2 ANQGSEA. The CDR3 length is 14 residues. CDR3 loop: CSVEITDGGLEQFF.

The J gene is TRBJ2-5, the V gene TRBV28; with no DNA, the TCRdb D assignment of TRBD1 cannot be verified. The V gene's germline CDR1 is MDHEN and CDR2 SYDVKM. The CDR3 consists of 13 residues. CDR3 in amino acids: CASSLRGKETQYF.

This sequence joins TRBV7-8 and TRBJ1-4; with no DNA, the TCRdb D assignment of TRBD1 cannot be verified. Germline V gene lookup returns CDR1 SGHVS and CDR2 FQNEAQ. The CDR3 length is 15 residues. CDR3 protein: CASSLEQVIIGKLFF.

V is TRBV3-1 and J is TRBJ2-7. CDR3 length: 15 residues. Germline CDR1 is LGHDT and CDR2 is YNNKEL (reference sequence). The CDR3 loop is CASSQGFDGVYEQYF.

The genes are TRBV7-9 and TRBJ1-1; TCRdb proposes TRBD1, but this gene call is untestable without DNA. Looked up from germline, CDR1 is SEHNR and CDR2 is FQNEAQ (reference sequence). This CDR3 is 12 amino acids long. CDR3 loop: CASSAGTPEAFF.

The chain links TRBV27 to TRBJ1-5; TCRdb names TRBD1, which stays unverified in the absence of DNA. CDR3 length equals 17 residues. Germline V gene sequence: CDR1 MNHEY, CDR2 SMNVEV (reference sequence). CDR3 sequence: CASSLSSGPYSNQPQHF.